This T cell receptor beta chain emerged from a study of shared clonotypes between healthy human individuals. Overall study results and limits: Larger estimated richness was generally seen in naive subsets than in memory subsets.

Donors comprised healthy HIV-negative adults lacking recent acute infections or vaccinations. For this clone: Antigen specificity is unknown.

This CDR3 is built from 16 residues. Germline V CDR1 and CDR2: MNHNY, SVGAGI (reference sequence). The V end was cut by 7 bases, the J end by 8 bases, with 24 bases between. The study ran the assay at deep level. Clones were read by immunoSEQ multiplex PCR, and TCRdb kept only the in-frame ones, dropping some. Of under 1,900,000 clones listed, 98% are singletons. The chain joins TRBV6-6 to TRBJ2-1, with TRBD2 as a possible D gene (6 bases). Sequencing was done on a sample of naive CD4+ T cells sorted from blood. Subset: CD45RA+ positively selected. This clonotype was sampled from a man younger than 45 in good health. In DNA form, the CDR3 reads TGTGCCAGCACCGACCTCCCCGGGAGAAAGTTCTATGAGCAGTTCTTC. Its protein product is CASTDLPGRKFYEQFF.